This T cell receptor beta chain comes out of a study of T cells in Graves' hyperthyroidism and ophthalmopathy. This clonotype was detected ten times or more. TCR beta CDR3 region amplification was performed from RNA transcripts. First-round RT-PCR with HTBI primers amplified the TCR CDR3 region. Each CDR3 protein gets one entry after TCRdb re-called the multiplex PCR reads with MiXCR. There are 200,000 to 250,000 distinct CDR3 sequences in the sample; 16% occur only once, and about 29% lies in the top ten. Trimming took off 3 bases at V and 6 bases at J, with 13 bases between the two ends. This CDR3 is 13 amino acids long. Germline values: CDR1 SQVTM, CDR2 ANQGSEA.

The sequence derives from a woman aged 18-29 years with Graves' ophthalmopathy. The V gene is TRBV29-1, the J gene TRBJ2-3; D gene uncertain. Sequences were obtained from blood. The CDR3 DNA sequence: TGCAGCGTTGAGGAGTTGCTGGAGGATACGCAGTATTTT. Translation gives CSVEELLEDTQYF.